The 14 T cell receptor beta chains in this list originate from one sample, sequenced in a study of blood T cell repertoires in COVID-19 (dated by TCRdb to about 2020). Library generation was performed with the immunoSEQ multiplex PCR assay. Held by TCRdb, this immuneACCESS table contains in-frame sequences only and omits some clones. Under half of the omission traces to an unresolved V gene where checked; the cause of the rest is unknown. A total of about 240,000 clones appear in this sample, roughly 80% of them only once. Clones ranked in the top ten supply 3.4% of the sample. The sample comprised peripheral blood. The receptors derive from a young woman with acute or convalescent COVID-19.

J is TRBJ2-3 and V is TRBV7-2; 7 nucleotides match TRBD2. CDR3 length: 14 amino acids. Trimming removed 1 base from V and 4 bases from J; junction bases left unmatched: 2. Germline V lookup: CDR1 SGHTA, CDR2 FQGNSA. The CDR3 DNA reads as TGTGCCAGCAGCTTAGGGGGGGGGTCAGATACGCAGTATTTT. Its protein product is CASSLGGGSDTQYF.

This rearrangement joins TRBV19 to TRBJ2-1, with D possibly matching TRBD2 (6 bases). This CDR3 comprises 17 residues. Germline V lookup: CDR1 LNHDA, CDR2 SQIVND (reference sequence). Trimming cost V 4 bases and J 6 bases, with 22 bases left between them. CDR3 sequence (DNA): TGTGCCAGTAGTACCCGTGTTAGAGTCGCGGGATCCAATGAGCAGTTCTTC. This sequence encodes CASSTRVRVAGSNEQFF.

The chain recombines TRBV3-1 (or the pseudogene TRBV3-2) with TRBJ1-1; 12 bases line up with TRBD1. This CDR3 contains 19 residues. J gave up 0 bases and V 3 bases, and 11 bases lay outside the gene matches. CDR1 and CDR2 (germline): LGHDT, YNNKEL (reference sequence). In nucleotides, the CDR3 is TGTGCCAGCAGCCATGATGGTAAACGGGACAGGGGGCTGAACACTGAAGCTTTCTTT. Its protein is CASSHDGKRDRGLNTEAFF.

The table lists this clone with a few counts. V is TRBV19 and J is TRBJ1-1; D unclear. CDR3 size: 15 residues. The germline CDR1 and CDR2 sequences are LNHDA and SQIVND (reference sequence). Trimming removed 5 bases at V and 0 bases at J, with 13 bases between. CDR3 coding DNA: TGTGCCAGTAGTGCCCCGGGGAGGGTGAACACTGAAGCTTTCTTT. It codes for CASSAPGRVNTEAFF.

This chain uses TRBV6-4 with TRBJ2-3, with 9 bases lining up with TRBD2. V was pared by 4 bases and J by 4 bases, with 12 bases of the junction left unmatched. CDR3 length: 17 residues. The germline CDR1 and CDR2 sequences are MRHNA and SNTAGT. DNA for the CDR3: TGTGCCAGCAGTGCAACTTATGGCGGGAGGGCCGCAGATACGCAGTATTTT. It yields the protein CASSATYGGRAADTQYF.

This clone was detected a few times. The chain has TRBV19 and TRBJ1-2; maybe TRBD1 (6 bases). Trimming removed 3 bases at V and 5 bases at J, with 7 bases between. There are 12 residues in the CDR3. The V gene's germline CDR1 is LNHDA and CDR2 SQIVND (reference sequence). The CDR3 nucleotides are TGTGCCAGTAGTATGACAGGTTATGGCTACACCTTC. This encodes CASSMTGYGYTF.

The chain joins TRBV2 to TRBJ1-2; D remains unclear. The CDR3 sequence is 12 residues long. Germline V gene lookup returns CDR1 SNHLY and CDR2 FYNNEI. The V gene lost 7 bases and the J gene lost 5 bases, with 11 bases spanning the gap. CDR3 nucleotides: TGTGCCAGCACCTCAAGGGAGTATGGCTACACCTTC. It codes for CASTSREYGYTF. The whole variable domain, remainder taken from reference TRBV2 and TRBJ1-2, is EPEVTQTPSHQVTQMGQEVILRCVPISNHLYFYWYRQILGQKVEFLVSFYNNEISEKSEIFDDQFSVERPDGSNFTLKIRSTKLEDSAMYFCASTSREYGYTFGSGTRLTVV.

This sequence joins TRBV15 and TRBJ1-3; maybe TRBD1 (6 bases). The CDR3 loop spans 15 amino acids. CDR1 and CDR2 from the germline V gene are LNHNV and YYDKDF (reference sequence). Trimming took off 0 bases at V and 5 bases at J, with 11 bases between the two ends. CDR3 DNA sequence: TGTGCCACCAGCAGAGAGAGGACAGTTAGAAACACCATATATTTT. This gives the protein CATSRERTVRNTIYF.

The V gene is TRBV7-9, the J gene TRBJ1-2; TRBD1 matches at 10 bases. The junction had 14 bases not matched to a gene; V was cut back by 6 bases and J by 4 bases. CDR3 length: 17 amino acids. The germline CDR1 and CDR2 sequences are SEHNR and FQNEAQ (reference sequence). CDR3 DNA: TGTGCCAGCAGACATATCCCCCTCCGGGACAGGGGCTATGGCTACACCTTC. Protein sequence: CASRHIPLRDRGYGYTF.

The table lists this clone with a count of one. The chain is built from TRBV6-6 and TRBJ1-1, with 11 positions matching TRBD1. The CDR3 is 15 residues long. V was pared by 5 bases and J by 3 bases, with 5 bases of the junction left unmatched. The germline V gene encodes CDR1 MNHNY and CDR2 SVGAGI (reference sequence). As DNA, the CDR3 is TGTGCCAGCAGTCCTGGGACAGGGGGGGACACTGAAGCTTTCTTT. Protein: CASSPGTGGDTEAFF.

This chain joins TRBV2 and TRBJ2-1; 13 nucleotides align to TRBD2. Germline V gives CDR1 SNHLY, CDR2 FYNNEI. V trimming: 3 bases; J trimming: 8 bases; junction bases outside the gene matches: 13. The CDR3 extends over 18 amino acids. The CDR3 sequence: CASSDMGVGLAGSYEQFF. Written as DNA, the CDR3 is TGTGCCAGCAGTGACATGGGGGTGGGACTAGCGGGAAGCTATGAGCAGTTCTTC.

The rearrangement uses TRBV9 and TRBJ2-7, with 7 bases aligning to TRBD1. Per the germline V gene, CDR1 is SGDLS and CDR2 is YYNGEE. V was clipped by 0 bases and J by 5 bases; unmatched bases: 8. This CDR3 comprises 15 residues. The CDR3 loop reads CASSVGRGGFNEQYF. DNA for the CDR3: TGTGCCAGCAGCGTAGGTAGAGGGGGCTTCAACGAGCAGTACTTC.

This clone was seen only once. The chain couples TRBV12-5 to TRBJ1-5; 10 positions agree with TRBD1. In germline, CDR1 is LGHNT, CDR2 FRNRAP. This CDR3 has 16 amino acids. V lost 5 bases and J lost 1; bases outside the gene matches: 5. CDR3 in amino acids: CASGTTGGASNQPQHF. The CDR3, as DNA: TGTGCTAGTGGTACGACAGGGGGCGCGAGCAATCAGCCCCAGCATTTT.

The chain joins TRBV4-2 to TRBJ1-4; D is undetermined. This CDR3 contains 16 residues. Per the germline V gene, CDR1 is LGHNA and CDR2 is YNFKEQ. Trimming stripped 0 bases from V and 0 bases from J, with 8 bases between. In DNA, the CDR3 is TGTGCCAGCAGCCAAGATGGGAGTGCAACTAATGAAAAACTGTTTTTT. Amino acid sequence: CASSQDGSATNEKLFF.